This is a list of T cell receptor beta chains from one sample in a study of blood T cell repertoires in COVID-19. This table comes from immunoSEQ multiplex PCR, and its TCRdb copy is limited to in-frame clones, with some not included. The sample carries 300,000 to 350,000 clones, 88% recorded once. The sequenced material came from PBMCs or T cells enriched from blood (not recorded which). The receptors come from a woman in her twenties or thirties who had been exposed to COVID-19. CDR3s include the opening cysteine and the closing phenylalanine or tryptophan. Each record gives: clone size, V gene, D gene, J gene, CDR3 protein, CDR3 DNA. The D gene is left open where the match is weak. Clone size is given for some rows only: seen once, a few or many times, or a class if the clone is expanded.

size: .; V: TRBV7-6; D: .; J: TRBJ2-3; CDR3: CASSLAPTARTDTQYF; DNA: TGTGCCAGCAGCTTAGCACCTACAGCACGCACAGATACGCAGTATTTT
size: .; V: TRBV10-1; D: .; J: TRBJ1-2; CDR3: CASSPGGLIWGYTF; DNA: TGCGCCAGCAGTCCAGGCGGGCTAATATGGGGCTACACCTTC
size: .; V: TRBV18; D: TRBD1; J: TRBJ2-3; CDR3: CASSPFETGTTDTQYF; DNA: TGTGCCAGCTCACCATTTGAGACAGGGACCACAGATACGCAGTATTTT
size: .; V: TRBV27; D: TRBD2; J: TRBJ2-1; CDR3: CASTLLAGVSEQFF; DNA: TGTGCCAGCACCTTACTAGCGGGAGTTTCTGAGCAGTTCTTC
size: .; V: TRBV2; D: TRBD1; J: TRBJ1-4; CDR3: CASGQDLNEKLFF; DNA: TGTGCCAGCGGACAGGACCTTAATGAAAAACTGTTTTTT
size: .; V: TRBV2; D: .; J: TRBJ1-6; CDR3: CASSSTAGLSPLHF; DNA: TGTGCCAGCAGTTCGACGGCAGGGCTATCACCCCTCCACTTT
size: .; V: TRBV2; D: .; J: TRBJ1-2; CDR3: CASRDDFPRIESYGYTF; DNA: TGTGCCAGCAGGGATGACTTTCCCCGGATAGAGAGTTATGGCTACACCTTC
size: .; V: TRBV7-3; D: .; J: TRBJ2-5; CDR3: CASSTREKGLGGETQYF; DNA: TGTGCCAGCAGCACAAGGGAAAAGGGACTAGGGGGCGAGACCCAGTACTTC
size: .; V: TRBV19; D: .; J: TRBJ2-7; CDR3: CASSSTVYSYEQYF; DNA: TGTGCCAGTAGCAGTACAGTTTACTCCTACGAGCAGTACTTC
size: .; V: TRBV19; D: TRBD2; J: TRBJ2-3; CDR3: CASSPWTSGTDTQYF; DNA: TGTGCCAGTAGTCCTTGGACTAGCGGCACAGATACGCAGTATTTT
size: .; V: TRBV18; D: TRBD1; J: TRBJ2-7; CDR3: CASSPTGTGRGEQYF; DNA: TGTGCCAGCTCACCAACCGGGACAGGGAGAGGCGAGCAGTACTTC
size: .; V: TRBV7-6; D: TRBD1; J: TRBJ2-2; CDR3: CASSFSYRGNTGELFF; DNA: TGTGCCAGCAGCTTTAGTTACAGGGGAAACACCGGGGAGCTGTTTTTT
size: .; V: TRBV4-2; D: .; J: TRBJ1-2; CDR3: CASSQGLSNYGYTF; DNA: TGTGCCAGCAGCCAAGGGCTGTCTAACTATGGCTACACCTTC
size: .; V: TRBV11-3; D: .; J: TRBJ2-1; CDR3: CASSFASQQPENEQFF; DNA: TGTGCCAGCAGCTTCGCCTCCCAGCAACCGGAGAATGAGCAGTTCTTC
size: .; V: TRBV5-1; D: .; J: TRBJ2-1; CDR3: CASRGGYNEQFF; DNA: TGCGCCAGCCGAGGAGGCTACAATGAGCAGTTCTTC
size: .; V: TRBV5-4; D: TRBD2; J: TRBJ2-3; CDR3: CASSLGALAGSTDTQYF; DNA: TGTGCCAGCAGCTTGGGAGCACTAGCGGGAAGCACAGATACGCAGTATTTT
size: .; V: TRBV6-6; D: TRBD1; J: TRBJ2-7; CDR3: CATLTDRTYEQYF; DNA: TGTGCCACACTGACGGACAGGACCTACGAGCAGTACTTC
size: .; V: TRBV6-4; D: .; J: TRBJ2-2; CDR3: CASSNRPGETGELFF; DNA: TGTGCCAGCAGTAACCGGCCGGGGGAAACCGGGGAGCTGTTTTTT
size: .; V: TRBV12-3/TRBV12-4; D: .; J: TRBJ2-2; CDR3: CASSPGLPGELFF; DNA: TGTGCCAGCAGCCCCGGACTCCCCGGGGAGCTGTTTTTT
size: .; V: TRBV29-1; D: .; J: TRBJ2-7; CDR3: CSVEDLGGSYEQYF; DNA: TGCAGCGTTGAAGATCTAGGTGGCTCCTACGAGCAGTACTTC
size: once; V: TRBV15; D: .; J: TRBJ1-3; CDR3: CATSPPGGGNTIYF; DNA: TGTGCCACCAGCCCGCCCGGAGGGGGAAACACCATATATTTT
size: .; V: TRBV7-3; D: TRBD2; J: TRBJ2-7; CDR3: CASSPGLVEQYF; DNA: TGTGCCAGCAGCCCCGGACTAGTCGAGCAGTACTTC
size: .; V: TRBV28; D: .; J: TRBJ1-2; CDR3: CASSPLPGQPHNYGYTF; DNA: TGTGCCAGCAGTCCCCTCCCCGGACAGCCCCATAACTATGGCTACACCTTC
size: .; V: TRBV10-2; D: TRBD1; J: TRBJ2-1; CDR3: CASMTSGGSYNEQFF; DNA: TGCGCCAGCATGACGTCAGGGGGCTCCTACAATGAGCAGTTCTTC
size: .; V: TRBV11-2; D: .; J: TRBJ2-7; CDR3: CASSLGEGDYEQYF; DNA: TGTGCCAGCAGCTTAGGTGAAGGAGATTACGAGCAGTACTTC
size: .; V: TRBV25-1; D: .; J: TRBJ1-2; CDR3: CASSESRGPAYGYTF; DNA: TGTGCCAGCAGTGAATCCAGGGGACCAGCTTATGGCTACACCTTC
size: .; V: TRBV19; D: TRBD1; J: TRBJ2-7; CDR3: CASQDRDRAFEQYF; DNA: TGTGCCAGTCAGGACCGGGACAGGGCTTTCGAGCAGTACTTC
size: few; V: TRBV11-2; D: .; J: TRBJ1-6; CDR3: CASSPNPGLTSPLHF; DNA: TGTGCCAGCAGCCCGAATCCGGGGTTGACTTCACCCCTCCACTTT
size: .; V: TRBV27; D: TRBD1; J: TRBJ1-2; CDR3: CASSPRTGRYTF; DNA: TGTGCCAGCAGTCCAAGGACAGGGCGGTACACCTTC
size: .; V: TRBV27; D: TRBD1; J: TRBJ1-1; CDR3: CASSLGGQGRRSTEAFF; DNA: TGTGCCAGCAGTTTAGGGGGACAGGGAAGACGGAGCACTGAAGCTTTCTTT